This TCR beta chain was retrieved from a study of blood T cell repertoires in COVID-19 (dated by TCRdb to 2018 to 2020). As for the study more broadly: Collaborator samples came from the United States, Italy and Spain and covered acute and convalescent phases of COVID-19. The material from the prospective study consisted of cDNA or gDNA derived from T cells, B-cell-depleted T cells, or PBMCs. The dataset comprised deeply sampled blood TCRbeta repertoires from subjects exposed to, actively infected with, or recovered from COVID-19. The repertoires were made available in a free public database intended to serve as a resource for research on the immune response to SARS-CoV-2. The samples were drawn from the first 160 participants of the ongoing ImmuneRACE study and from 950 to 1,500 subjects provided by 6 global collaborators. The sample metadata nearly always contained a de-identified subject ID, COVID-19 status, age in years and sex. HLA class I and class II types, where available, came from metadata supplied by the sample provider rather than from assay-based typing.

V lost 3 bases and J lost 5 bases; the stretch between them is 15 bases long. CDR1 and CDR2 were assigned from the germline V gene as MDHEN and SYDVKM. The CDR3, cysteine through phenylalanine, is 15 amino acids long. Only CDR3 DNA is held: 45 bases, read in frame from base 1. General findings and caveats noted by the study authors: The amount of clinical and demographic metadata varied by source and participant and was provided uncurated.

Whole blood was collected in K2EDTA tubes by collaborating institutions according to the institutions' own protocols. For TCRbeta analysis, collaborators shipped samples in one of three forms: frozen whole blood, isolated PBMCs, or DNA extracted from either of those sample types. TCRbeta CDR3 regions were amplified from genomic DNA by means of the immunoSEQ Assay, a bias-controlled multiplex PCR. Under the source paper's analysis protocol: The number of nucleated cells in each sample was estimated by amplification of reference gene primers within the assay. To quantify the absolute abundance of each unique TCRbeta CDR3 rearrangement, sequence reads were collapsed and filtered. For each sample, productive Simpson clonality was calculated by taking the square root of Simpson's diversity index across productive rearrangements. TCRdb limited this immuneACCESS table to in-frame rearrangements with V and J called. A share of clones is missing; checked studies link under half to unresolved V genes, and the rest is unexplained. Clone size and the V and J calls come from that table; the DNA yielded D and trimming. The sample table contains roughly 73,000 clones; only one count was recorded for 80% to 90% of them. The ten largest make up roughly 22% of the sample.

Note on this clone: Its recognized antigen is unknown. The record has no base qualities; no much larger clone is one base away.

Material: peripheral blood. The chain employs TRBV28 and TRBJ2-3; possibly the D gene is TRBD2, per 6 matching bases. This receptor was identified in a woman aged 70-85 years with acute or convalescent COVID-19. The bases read TGTGCCAGCAGTTTGGGGGGAGTCGCGGGAGATACGCAGTATTTT. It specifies CASSLGGVAGDTQYF.